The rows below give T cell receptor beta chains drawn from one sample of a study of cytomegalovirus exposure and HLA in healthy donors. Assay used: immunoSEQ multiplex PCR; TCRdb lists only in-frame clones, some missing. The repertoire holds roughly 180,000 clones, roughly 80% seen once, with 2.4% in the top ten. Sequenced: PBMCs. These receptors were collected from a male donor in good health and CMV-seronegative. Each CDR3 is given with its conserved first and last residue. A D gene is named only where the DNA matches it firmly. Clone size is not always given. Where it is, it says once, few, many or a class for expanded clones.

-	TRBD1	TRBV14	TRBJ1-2	CASSRDRAKGYTF	TGTGCCAGCAGTCGGGACAGGGCCAAAGGCTACACCTTC
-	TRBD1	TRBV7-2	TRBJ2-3	CASSPGQGPTDTQYF	TGTGCCAGCAGTCCCGGACAGGGGCCCACAGATACGCAGTATTTT
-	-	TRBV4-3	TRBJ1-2	CASSQDRGSSGYTF	TGCGCCAGCAGCCAAGATAGGGGCAGTTCTGGCTACACCTTC
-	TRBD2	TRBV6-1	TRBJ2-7	CASSATSGWSANEQYF	TGTGCCAGCAGTGCCACTAGCGGGTGGTCGGCCAACGAGCAGTACTTC
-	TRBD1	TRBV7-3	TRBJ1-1	CASSLTTGGGTEAFF	TGTGCCAGCAGCTTAACAACAGGGGGTGGAACTGAAGCTTTCTTT
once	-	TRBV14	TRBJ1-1	CASSQDLAQGHTEAFF	TGTGCCAGCAGCCAAGATCTTGCGCAGGGGCACACTGAAGCTTTCTTT
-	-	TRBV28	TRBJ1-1	CASSFDTEAFF	TGTGCCAGCAGTTTCGACACTGAAGCTTTCTTT
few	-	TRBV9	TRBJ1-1	CASSVAMNTEAFF	TGTGCCAGCAGCGTAGCTATGAACACTGAAGCTTTCTTT
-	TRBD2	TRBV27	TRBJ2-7	CASSPRAGPTYEQYF	TGTGCCAGCAGTCCAAGAGCGGGACCCACCTACGAGCAGTACTTC
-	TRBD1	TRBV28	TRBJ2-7	CASSSPGQGTGEQYF	TGTGCCAGCAGTTCTCCGGGACAGGGGACTGGAGAGCAGTACTTC
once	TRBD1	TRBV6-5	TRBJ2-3	CASRWTGIGTDTQYF	TGTGCCAGCAGGTGGACAGGGATAGGCACAGATACGCAGTATTTT
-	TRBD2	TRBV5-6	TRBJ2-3	CASSFISGGTYGTDTQYF	TGTGCCAGCAGCTTTATATCGGGAGGGACCTACGGCACAGATACGCAGTATTTT
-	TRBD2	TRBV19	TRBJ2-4	CASRDPGLKNIQYF	TGTGCCAGTAGGGATCCGGGACTAAAAAACATTCAGTACTTC
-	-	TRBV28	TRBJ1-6	CASAGQTNSPLHF	TGTGCCAGCGCCGGACAGACTAATTCACCCCTCCACTTT
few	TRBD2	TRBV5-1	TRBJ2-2	CASSIIAGGLHGELFF	TGCGCCAGCAGCATTATAGCGGGGGGCCTCCACGGGGAGCTGTTTTTT
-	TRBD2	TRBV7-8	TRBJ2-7	CASSLPQPGTITYEQYF	TGTGCCAGCAGCTTACCCCAGCCCGGGACTATCACCTACGAGCAGTACTTC
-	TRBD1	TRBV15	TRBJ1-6	CATSLGQNNSPLHF	TGTGCCACCAGCCTGGGACAGAATAATTCACCCCTCCACTTT
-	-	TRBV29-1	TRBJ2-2	CSVIIGGTGELFF	TGCAGCGTTATAATTGGGGGGACCGGGGAGCTGTTTTTT
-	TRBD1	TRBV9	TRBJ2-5	CASSVVAGGGETQYF	TGTGCCAGCAGCGTAGTTGCAGGGGGCGGGGAGACCCAGTACTTC
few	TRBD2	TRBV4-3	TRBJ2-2	CASSQDPRGEDTGELFF	TGCGCCAGCAGCCAAGATCCTCGGGGGGAGGACACCGGGGAGCTGTTTTTT
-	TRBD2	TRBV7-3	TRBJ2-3	CASSIGLAGDTDTQYF	TGTGCCAGCAGCATCGGACTAGCGGGGGACACAGATACGCAGTATTTT
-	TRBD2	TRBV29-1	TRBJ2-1	CSAWSSGSHEQFF	TGCAGCGCCTGGTCTAGCGGGAGCCATGAGCAGTTCTTC
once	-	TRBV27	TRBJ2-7	CASSRGIAASLEPYEQYF	TGTGCCAGCAGCCGCGGGATAGCGGCCTCACTTGAACCCTACGAGCAGTACTTC
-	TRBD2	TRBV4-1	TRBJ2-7	CASSQLDLPSGAIRYYEQYF	TGCGCCAGCAGCCAACTGGATCTGCCTAGCGGGGCAATACGCTACTACGAGCAGTACTTC
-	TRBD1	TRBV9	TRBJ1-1	CASSGTGGLVDTEAFF	TGTGCCAGCAGCGGGACAGGGGGCTTGGTGGACACTGAAGCTTTCTTT
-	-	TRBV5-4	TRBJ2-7	CASSLDPPSDEQYF	TGTGCCAGCAGCTTGGATCCCCCTAGCGACGAGCAGTACTTC
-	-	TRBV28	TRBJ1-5	CASNTGQQFAQPQHF	TGTGCCAGCAATACTGGACAGCAGTTTGCTCAGCCCCAGCATTTT
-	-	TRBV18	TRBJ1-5	CASSPQATGQPQHF	TGTGCCAGCTCACCTCAGGCAACCGGACAGCCCCAGCATTTT
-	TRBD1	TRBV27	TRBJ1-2	CASSLGQGSGYPF	TGTGCCAGCAGTTTGGGACAGGGTAGTGGCTACCCCTTC
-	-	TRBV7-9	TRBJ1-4	CASSINRVGNEKLFF	TGTGCCAGCAGCATAAACAGGGTGGGAAATGAAAAACTGTTTTTT
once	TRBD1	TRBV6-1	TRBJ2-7	CASSNRDSSYEQYF	TGTGCCAGCAGTAACCGGGACAGCTCCTACGAGCAGTACTTC
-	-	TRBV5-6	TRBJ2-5	CASSLYRRGSYQETQYF	TGTGCCAGCAGCTTGTACCGCCGAGGGTCGTACCAAGAGACCCAGTACTTC
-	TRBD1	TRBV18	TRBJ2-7	CASADRASSYEQYF	TGTGCCAGCGCGGACAGGGCCAGCTCCTACGAGCAGTACTTC
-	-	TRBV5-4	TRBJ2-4	CASSLDPGAKNIQYF	TGTGCCAGCAGCCTTGACCCGGGGGCCAAAAACATTCAGTACTTC
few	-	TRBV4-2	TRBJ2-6	CASSPPRFGSGANVLTF	TGTGCCAGCAGCCCACCGCGGTTTGGGTCTGGGGCCAACGTCCTGACTTTC
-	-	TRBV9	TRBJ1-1	CASSVGGARGHTEAFF	TGTGCCAGCAGCGTAGGAGGGGCCAGGGGTCACACTGAAGCTTTCTTT
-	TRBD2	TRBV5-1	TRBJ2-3	CASSQGLAGGPLDTQYF	TGCGCCAGCAGCCAGGGACTAGCGGGAGGGCCGTTAGATACGCAGTATTTT
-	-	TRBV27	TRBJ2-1	CASSTGLSEQFF	TGTGCCAGCAGTACAGGGTTGAGTGAGCAGTTCTTC
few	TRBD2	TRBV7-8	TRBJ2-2	CASSSRLAVGGELFF	TGTGCCAGCAGCTCCCGACTAGCGGTAGGCGGGGAGCTGTTTTTT
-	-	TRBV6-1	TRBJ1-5	CASSEGGGSQPQHF	TGTGCCAGCAGTGAGGGAGGAGGGAGTCAGCCCCAGCATTTT
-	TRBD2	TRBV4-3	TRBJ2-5	CASSQGLAGAGETQYF	TGCGCCAGCAGCCAAGGACTAGCGGGAGCGGGTGAGACCCAGTACTTC
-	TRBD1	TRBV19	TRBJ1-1	CASSIGQGQPNTEAFF	TGTGCCAGTAGTATAGGACAGGGTCAACCGAACACTGAAGCTTTCTTT
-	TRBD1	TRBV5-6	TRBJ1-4	CASSSTDRVELFF	TGTGCCAGCAGCTCGACCGACAGGGTAGAACTGTTTTTT
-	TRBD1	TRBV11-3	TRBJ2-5	CASSLGTGESQYF	TGTGCCAGCAGCTTAGGGACAGGGGAAAGCCAGTACTTC
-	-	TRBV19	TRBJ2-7	CASSTRTVGTYEQYF	TGTGCCAGTAGTACCCGGACAGTCGGAACCTACGAGCAGTACTTC
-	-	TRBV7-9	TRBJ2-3	CASSYLEGGITDTQYF	TGTGCCAGCAGCTATTTAGAGGGGGGGATCACAGATACGCAGTATTTT
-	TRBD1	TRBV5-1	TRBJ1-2	CASSGGQGEYGYTF	TGCGCCAGCAGCGGCGGACAGGGGGAGTATGGCTACACCTTC
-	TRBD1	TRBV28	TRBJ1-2	CASRTGGLYGYTF	TGTGCCAGCAGGACAGGGGGTTTGTATGGCTACACCTTC
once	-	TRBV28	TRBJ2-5	CASSFKGGTQYF	TGTGCCAGCAGTTTTAAAGGGGGGACCCAGTACTTC
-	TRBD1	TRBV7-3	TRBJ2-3	CASSSGQGTDTQYF	TGTGCCAGCAGTTCGGGACAGGGAACAGATACGCAGTATTTT
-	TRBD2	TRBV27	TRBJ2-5	CASSPSGSGGETQYF	TGTGCCAGCAGTCCGAGCGGGAGTGGGGGAGAGACCCAGTACTTC
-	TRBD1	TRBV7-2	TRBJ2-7	CASSLAPRLGTGNAEQYF	TGTGCCAGCAGCTTAGCGCCACGATTAGGGACAGGGAACGCCGAGCAGTACTTC
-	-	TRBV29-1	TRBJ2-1	CSVARGYEQFF	TGCAGCGTTGCCCGGGGGTATGAGCAGTTCTTC
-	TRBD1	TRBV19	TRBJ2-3	CASTSPGTGDATQYF	TGTGCCAGTACCTCTCCGGGGACAGGGGATGCCACGCAGTATTTT
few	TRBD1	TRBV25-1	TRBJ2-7	CASSDPTGSREQYF	TGTGCCAGCAGTGATCCGACAGGGTCGAGGGAGCAGTACTTC
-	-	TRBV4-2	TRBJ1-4	CASSQEQVTGRGREKLFF	TGTGCCAGCAGCCAAGAACAAGTAACAGGGAGAGGTCGTGAAAAACTGTTTTTT
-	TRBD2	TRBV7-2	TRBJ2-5	CASSLDGRTETQYF	TGTGCCAGCAGCTTAGACGGGAGGACTGAGACCCAGTACTTC
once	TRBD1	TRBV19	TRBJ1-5	CASTWDREYGNQPQHF	TGTGCCAGTACCTGGGACAGGGAGTACGGCAATCAGCCCCAGCATTTT
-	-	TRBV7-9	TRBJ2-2	CASSSKQMNTGELFF	TGTGCCAGCAGCTCCAAACAGATGAACACCGGGGAGCTGTTTTTT